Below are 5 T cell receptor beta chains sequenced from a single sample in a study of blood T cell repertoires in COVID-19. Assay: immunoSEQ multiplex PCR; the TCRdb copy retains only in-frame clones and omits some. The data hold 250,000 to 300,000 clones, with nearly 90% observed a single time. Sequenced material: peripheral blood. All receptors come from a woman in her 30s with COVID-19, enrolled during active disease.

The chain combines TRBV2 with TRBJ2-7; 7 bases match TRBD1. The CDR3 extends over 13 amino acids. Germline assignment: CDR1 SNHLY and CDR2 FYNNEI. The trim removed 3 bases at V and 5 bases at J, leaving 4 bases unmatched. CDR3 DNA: TGTGCCAGCAGTGAGAGGGGGCTGAACGAGCAGTACTTC. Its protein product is CASSERGLNEQYF.

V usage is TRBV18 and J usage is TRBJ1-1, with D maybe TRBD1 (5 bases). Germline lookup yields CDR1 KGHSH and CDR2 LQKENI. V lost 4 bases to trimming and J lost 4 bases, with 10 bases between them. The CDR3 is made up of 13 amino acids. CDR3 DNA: TGTGCCAGCTCACAGGGGTCGGGCACTGAAGCTTTCTTT. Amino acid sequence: CASSQGSGTEAFF.

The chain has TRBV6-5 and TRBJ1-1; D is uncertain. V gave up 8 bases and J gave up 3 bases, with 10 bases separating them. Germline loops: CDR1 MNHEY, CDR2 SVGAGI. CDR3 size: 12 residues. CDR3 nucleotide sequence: TGTGCCAGCCCAGGTTTGGACACTGAAGCTTTCTTT. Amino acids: CASPGLDTEAFF.

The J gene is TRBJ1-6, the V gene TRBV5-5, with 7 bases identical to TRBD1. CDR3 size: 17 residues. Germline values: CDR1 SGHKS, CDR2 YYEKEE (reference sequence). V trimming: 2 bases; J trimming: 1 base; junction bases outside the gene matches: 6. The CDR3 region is CASSFDRAGSYNSPLHF. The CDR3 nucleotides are TGTGCCAGCAGCTTTGACAGGGCTGGTTCCTATAATTCACCCCTCCACTTT.

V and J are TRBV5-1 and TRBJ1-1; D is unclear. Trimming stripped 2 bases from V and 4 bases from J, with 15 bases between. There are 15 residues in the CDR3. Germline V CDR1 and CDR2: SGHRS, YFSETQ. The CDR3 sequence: CASSFRPEGVTEAFF. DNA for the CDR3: TGCGCCAGCAGCTTCCGCCCGGAGGGAGTCACTGAAGCTTTCTTT.